This T cell receptor beta chain stems from a study of blood T cell repertoires in COVID-19. Measured with immunoSEQ multiplex PCR; TCRdb has only the in-frame clones, and not every one. Of fewer than 500,000 clones listed, roughly 90% are singletons. The CDR3 contains 14 residues. Trimming removed 2 bases from V and 5 bases from J; junction bases left unmatched: 2. CDR1 and CDR2 from the germline V gene are GTSNPN and SVGIG (reference sequence). Participant-given clinical history determined each cohort assignment. The sequencing input was PBMCs or T cells enriched from blood (not recorded which). The sequence was obtained from a woman in her twenties or thirties with acute COVID-19. The chain joins TRBV30 to TRBJ1-5, with 11 bases identical to TRBD1. The CDR3, as DNA: TGTGCCTGGAGTCGGGACAGGGGGTATCAGCCCCAGCATTTT. It yields the protein CAWSRDRGYQPQHF. Full variable domain (missing parts from reference TRBV30 and TRBJ1-5): SQTIHQWPATLVQPVGSPLSLECTVEGTSNPNLYWYRQAAGRGLQLLFYSVGIGQISSEVPQNLSASRPQDRQFILSSKKLLLSDSGFYLCAWSRDRGYQPQHFGDGTRLSIL.